What follows is one TCR beta chain and its context. An end of the junction differs from the germline gene, which may be a read error. Germline V CDR1 and CDR2: LGHNA, YNFKEQ. CDR3 length: 15 residues. TCRdb called the 5' RACE reads again in MiXCR, with one record for every CDR3 protein. Found here are about 62,000 distinct CDR3 sequences, 25% to 35% of them singletons; the top ten hold about 2.5%. The chain employs TRBV4-2 and TRBJ1-4; TRBD1 is a possible D gene (5 bases). This receptor was obtained from a female donor with breast cancer. Specimen: tumor-infiltrating naive CD4+ T cells sorted from the breast tumor. Noted subset: naive CD4+ T cells, CD4+CD45RA+CD25-. Written as DNA, the CDR3 is TGCGCCAGCAGCCAAGTAATGGGGCAAGGCGAAAAACTGTTTTTT. It yields the protein CASSQVMGQGEKLFF.